The 4 T cell receptor beta chains below come from one sample, sequenced in a study of T cells in tumors after PD-1 blockade. Sequencing was performed with immunoSEQ multiplex PCR; in TCRdb, only in-frame clones are kept and a portion is missing. The top ten clones hold roughly a sixth of a sample with about 47,000 clones, roughly 73% of them seen once. Sequencing used PBMCs, obtained before anti-PD-1 treatment. Source of these receptors: a human donor with basal cell carcinoma.

This clone was seen a handful of times. The V and J genes are TRBV5-1 and TRBJ1-4; 9 positions agree with TRBD1. The J segment lost 4 bases and the V segment lost 0 bases, leaving 10 bases of the junction unmatched. The CDR3 length is 18 residues. Germline values: CDR1 SGHRS, CDR2 YFSETQ. Written as DNA, the CDR3 is TGCGCCAGCAGCTTGGGACCGGGACAGGGCGGTAGTAATGAAAAACTGTTTTTT. It is translated as CASSLGPGQGGSNEKLFF.

This chain links TRBV28 with TRBJ1-1, with 7 positions matching TRBD1. Germline V lookup: CDR1 MDHEN, CDR2 SYDVKM. V lost 7 bases and J lost 5; bases outside the gene matches: 10. The CDR3 length is 14 residues. The CDR3 bases are TGTGCCAGCACCCCGAGGGGGCGTCGAACTGAAGCTTTCTTT. Encoded protein: CASTPRGRRTEAFF.

This sequence joins TRBV21-1 and TRBJ1-6. TRBV21-1 is marked as a pseudogene. The CDR3 has 19 residues. CDR3 sequence (DNA): TGTGCCAGCAGCAAAGGTTGGGGGAAGGGCCCCTACTATAATTCACCCCTCCACTTT. It codes for CASSKGWGKGPYYNSPLHF.

The genes are TRBV1 and TRBJ2-7; the listed D gene, TRBD2, was not tested against the DNA. TRBV1 is tagged as a pseudogene. CDR3 length: 15 amino acids. The CDR3 sequence: CTSSSSGGGLYEQYF. The DNA of the CDR3 is TGCACCAGCAGCTCCAGCGGGGGGGGCCTCTACGAGCAGTACTTC.